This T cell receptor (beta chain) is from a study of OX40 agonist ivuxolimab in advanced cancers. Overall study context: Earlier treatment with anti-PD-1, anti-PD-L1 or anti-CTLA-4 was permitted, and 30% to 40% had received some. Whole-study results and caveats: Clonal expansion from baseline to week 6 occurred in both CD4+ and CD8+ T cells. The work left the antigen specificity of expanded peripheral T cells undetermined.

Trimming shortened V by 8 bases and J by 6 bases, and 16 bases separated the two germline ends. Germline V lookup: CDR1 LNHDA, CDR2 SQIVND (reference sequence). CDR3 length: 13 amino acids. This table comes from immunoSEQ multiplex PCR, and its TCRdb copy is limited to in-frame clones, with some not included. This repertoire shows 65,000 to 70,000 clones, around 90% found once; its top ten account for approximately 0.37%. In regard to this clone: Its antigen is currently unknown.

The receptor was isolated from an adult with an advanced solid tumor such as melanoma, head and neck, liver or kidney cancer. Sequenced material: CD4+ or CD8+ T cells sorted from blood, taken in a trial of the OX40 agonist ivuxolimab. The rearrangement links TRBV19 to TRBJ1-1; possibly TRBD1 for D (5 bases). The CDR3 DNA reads TGTGCCAGTGGGACGTCCGGTCGTCCTGAAGCTTTCTTT. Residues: CASGTSGRPEAFF. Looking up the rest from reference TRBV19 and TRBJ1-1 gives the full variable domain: DGGITQSPKYLFRKEGQNVTLSCEQNLNHDAMYWYRQDPGQGLRLIYYSQIVNDFQKGDIAEGYSVSREKKESFPLTVTSAQKNPTAFYLCASGTSGRPEAFFGQGTRLTVV.